The present T cell receptor (beta chain) was sequenced within a study of T cells in Graves' hyperthyroidism and ophthalmopathy. Germline loops: CDR1 MGHRA, CDR2 YSYEKL. The V and J ends lost 4 bases and 5 bases, in that order; junction bases with no gene match: 15. The CDR3 has 18 residues. Remarks on this clonotype: The target antigen is unknown.

Study-wide points: Appearing also in blood were most of the thyroid clonotypes expanded above 0.001.

Amplification of TCR beta CDR3 regions was performed using RNA transcripts as template. The primer set for the first-round RT-PCR of the TCR CDR3 was HTBI. TCRdb itself ran the multiplex PCR reads through MiXCR, one entry per CDR3 protein. The sample has some 350,000 distinct CDR3 sequences; roughly 14% are singletons. Disease duration under 2 months; hyperthyroidism patients were aged 18 to 65. Each diagnosis drew on symptoms, thyroxine, TRAb, thyroid ultrasound and orbital computed tomography findings. PBMCs came from 10 ml fresh peripheral blood. Input material: blood. The V call is TRBV4-1, the J call TRBJ2-2; TRBD2 matches 8 bases. This TCR derives from a woman between 18 and 30 years old with Graves' hyperthyroidism that later progressed to Graves' ophthalmopathy. The CDR3 sequence is CASSPTEEILAVTGELFF. The CDR3 DNA sequence: TGCGCCAGCAGCCCAACCGAAGAGATACTAGCGGTTACCGGGGAGCTGTTTTTT.